Listed below are T cell receptor beta chains from one sample, sequenced in a study of cytomegalovirus exposure and HLA in healthy donors. The assay was immunoSEQ multiplex PCR, and TCRdb's table has in-frame clones only and misses some. The table includes about 190,000 clones, about 86% detected once. The sample consisted of PBMCs. The receptor set was obtained from a young woman in good health and CMV-seropositive. CDR3s include the opening cysteine and the closing phenylalanine or tryptophan. The D gene is left open where the match is weak. Expanded clones get a size class; other rows say once, few or many, or leave the size out.

j_call v_call clone_size d_call cdr3_aa cdr3_nt
TRBJ2-3 TRBV21-1 once - CASSSRDRDTDTQYF TGTGCCAGCAGCAGCCGGGACAGAGACACAGATACGCAGTATTTT
TRBJ1-3 TRBV7-8 - - CASSRGSSGNTIYF TGTGCCAGCAGCCGGGGGAGCTCTGGAAACACCATATATTTT
TRBJ1-1 TRBV7-9 - TRBD1 CASSYTGGQGPRAEAFF TGTGCCAGCAGCTACACCGGAGGACAGGGGCCTCGGGCTGAAGCTTTCTTT
TRBJ1-5 TRBV19 - TRBD1 CASSLRTGINQPQHF TGTGCCAGTAGTCTCAGGACAGGGATCAATCAGCCCCAGCATTTT
TRBJ1-1 TRBV28 once - CASSFLIRGSEAFF TGTGCCAGCAGCTTTCTTATCAGGGGTTCTGAAGCTTTCTTT
TRBJ1-2 TRBV27 - - CASSPQGDTNYGYTF TGTGCCAGCAGTCCCCAAGGGGACACAAACTATGGCTACACCTTC
TRBJ1-2 TRBV5-6 - - CASSLGQGHGYGYTF TGTGCCAGCAGCTTGGGGCAGGGTCACGGCTATGGCTACACCTTC
TRBJ1-5 TRBV9 - - CASSASGDILQNQPQHF TGTGCCAGCAGCGCATCTGGGGACATCCTTCAAAATCAGCCCCAGCATTTT
TRBJ1-1 TRBV11-2 - TRBD1 CASSFRSGTGPNTEAFF TGTGCCAGCAGCTTCCGTTCTGGGACAGGGCCGAACACTGAAGCTTTCTTT
TRBJ1-1 TRBV29-1 - - CSVGAGNTEAFF TGCAGCGTAGGGGCAGGGAACACTGAAGCTTTCTTT
TRBJ2-7 TRBV9 - TRBD1 CASSPGQGGPYEQYF TGTGCCAGCAGCCCGGGACAGGGGGGTCCCTACGAGCAGTACTTC
TRBJ2-3 TRBV7-3 - - CASSPAGRSTDTQYF TGTGCCAGCAGCCCGGCGGGAAGGAGCACAGATACGCAGTATTTT
TRBJ1-1 TRBV27 - - CASRPPGGHTEAFF TGTGCCAGCAGACCCCCCGGGGGGCACACTGAAGCTTTCTTT
TRBJ2-3 TRBV27 - TRBD1 CASSKDRGGNTQYF TGTGCCAGCAGTAAGGACAGGGGCGGAAATACGCAGTATTTT
TRBJ2-1 TRBV12-5 once - CASGFPAMGSINNEQFF TGTGCTAGTGGTTTCCCCGCAATGGGCTCTATTAACAATGAGCAGTTCTTC
TRBJ1-6 TRBV6-5 - - CASRFRGSNSPLHF TGTGCCAGCAGATTTAGAGGGTCTAATTCACCCCTCCACTTT
TRBJ2-5 TRBV29-1 once - CSVEGEAGGETQYF TGCAGCGTTGAAGGGGAGGCCGGGGGAGAGACCCAGTACTTC
TRBJ2-7 TRBV7-2 - - CASSQTSYEQYF TGTGCCAGCAGCCAGACTAGTTACGAGCAGTACTTC
TRBJ2-7 TRBV6-1 - TRBD1 CASGQGYEQYF TGTGCCAGCGGACAGGGCTACGAGCAGTACTTC
TRBJ1-1 TRBV11-2 - TRBD1 CASSPTTGMNTEAFF TGTGCCAGCAGCCCCACGACAGGGATGAACACTGAAGCTTTCTTT
TRBJ1-4 TRBV7-2 - - CASSLWGPNEKLFF TGTGCCAGCAGCCTCTGGGGGCCTAATGAAAAACTGTTTTTT
TRBJ2-3 TRBV7-8 - TRBD2 CASSLAQRGGWYTQYF TGTGCCAGCAGCTTAGCGCAGCGGGGGGGCTGGTATACGCAGTATTTT
TRBJ1-2 TRBV4-3 - - CASSPSRTVLYGYTF TGCGCCAGCAGCCCCTCCCGGACAGTCCTCTATGGCTACACCTTC
TRBJ2-2 TRBV5-4 - TRBD1 CASSFTNRGPTGELFF TGTGCCAGCAGTTTCACTAACAGGGGCCCCACCGGGGAGCTGTTTTTT
TRBJ2-1 TRBV4-1 - TRBD2 CASSPFSGGAYNEQFF TGCGCCAGCAGCCCCTTTAGCGGGGGGGCCTACAATGAGCAGTTCTTC
TRBJ2-5 TRBV12-2 - - CASRLEELETQYF TGTGCAAGTCGCTTAGAGGAGTTGGAGACCCAGTACTTC
TRBJ1-1 TRBV29-1 few - CSARSYTEAFF TGCAGCGCCCGAAGCTACACTGAAGCTTTCTTT
TRBJ2-1 TRBV11-2 - - CASTGEPYNEQFF TGTGCCAGTACGGGGGAGCCCTACAATGAGCAGTTCTTC
TRBJ2-1 TRBV18 few TRBD1 CASSFGQGGGNEQFF TGTGCCAGCTCATTTGGACAGGGCGGTGGGAATGAGCAGTTCTTC
TRBJ2-7 TRBV4-1 - - CASSQGSGSYEQYF TGCGCCAGCAGCCAAGGTTCCGGCTCCTACGAGCAGTACTTC
TRBJ2-2 TRBV11-2 - TRBD1 CASSWDRNTGELFF TGTGCCAGCAGCTGGGACAGGAACACCGGGGAGCTGTTTTTT
TRBJ1-1 TRBV27 many TRBD1 CASSDRTGVFTEAFF TGTGCCAGCAGTGACCGGACAGGAGTGTTCACTGAAGCTTTCTTT
TRBJ1-1 TRBV5-1 few - CASSLGAATEAFF TGCGCCAGCAGCTTGGGCGCGGCCACTGAAGCTTTCTTT
TRBJ1-3 TRBV9 few - CASSEIPSSGGNTIYF TGTGCCAGCAGCGAGATCCCGTCCTCCGGGGGAAACACCATATATTTT
TRBJ1-2 TRBV5-4 - - CASSSGQQNYGYTF TGTGCCAGCAGCTCCGGACAGCAGAACTATGGCTACACCTTC
TRBJ2-7 TRBV15 - TRBD2 CATRSASGGECGHEQYF TGTGCCACCAGAAGCGCTAGCGGGGGGGAGTGTGGCCACGAGCAGTACTTC
TRBJ2-7 TRBV15 - TRBD1 CATSRGRDRVTYEQYF TGTGCCACCAGCAGGGGCCGGGACAGGGTCACATACGAGCAGTACTTC
TRBJ1-6 TRBV19 - - CASSLGAGNSPLHF TGTGCCAGTAGCCTAGGGGCGGGGAATTCACCCCTCCACTTT
TRBJ1-1 TRBV4-3 - - CASSRGTTKNTEAFF TGCGCCAGCAGCAGGGGGACAACTAAGAACACTGAAGCTTTCTTT
TRBJ2-3 TRBV7-9 once TRBD1 CASSLIRGQGFSADTQYF TGTGCCAGCAGCTTAATCCGCGGACAGGGGTTCAGCGCAGATACGCAGTATTTT
TRBJ1-6 TRBV5-1 - TRBD1 CASSTGQGSSYNSPLHF TGCGCCAGCAGCACAGGACAGGGGAGCTCCTATAATTCACCCCTCCACTTT